This passage covers 21 T cell receptor beta chains from one sample sequenced in a study of T cells in Graves' hyperthyroidism and ophthalmopathy. Amplification of TCR beta CDR3 regions was performed using RNA transcripts as template. An initial round of RT-PCR targeting the TCR CDR3 relied on the HTBI primer set. TCRdb re-called the multiplex PCR reads with MiXCR, one entry per CDR3 protein. The sample includes some 370,000 distinct CDR3 sequences, 11% to 15% seen only once; the top ten take around 27%. The sequencing sample was made of blood. These receptors were taken from a man in his fifties with Graves' ophthalmopathy.

This clonotype was seen a few times. The chain has TRBV15 and TRBJ2-3, with D unresolved. There are 16 residues in the CDR3. Germline V gene sequence: CDR1 LNHNV, CDR2 YYDKDF (reference sequence). The germline V and J ends were trimmed by 0 bases and 1 base, with 11 bases remaining between them. In DNA form, the CDR3 reads TGTGCCACCAGCAGAGATCTGCTGGGTCGCACAGATACGCAGTATTTT. It yields the protein CATSRDLLGRTDTQYF.

This clonotype was counted many times. The chain has TRBV7-2 and TRBJ1-2; tentatively, D is TRBD1 (6 bases). Germline values: CDR1 SGHTA, CDR2 FQGNSA. This CDR3 contains 15 residues. V lost 6 bases and J lost 6, with 20 bases in between. The CDR3 bases are TGTGCCAGCAGACGACCGCACAGGGCGAGCGATGGCTACACCTTC. It translates to CASRRPHRASDGYTF.

The genes are TRBV4-1 and TRBJ2-2; 14 bases are a match to TRBD2. The CDR3 loop spans 18 amino acids. Per the germline V gene, CDR1 is MGHRA and CDR2 is YSYEKL. V dropped 1 base and J dropped 1; count of bases not matched to a gene: 2. Written as DNA, the CDR3 is TGCGCCAGCAGCCAAGCCGGGACTAGCGGGAGGAACACCGGGGAGCTGTTTTTT. Its translation: CASSQAGTSGRNTGELFF.

The chain couples TRBV20-1 to TRBJ2-7; 10 positions match TRBD2. V lost 2 bases, J lost 1 base, and 5 bases stayed unmatched. This CDR3 is built from 15 residues. Germline CDR1 is DFQATT and CDR2 is SNEGSKA (reference sequence). The DNA of the CDR3 is TGCAGTGCTAGACGTACTAGCGGGAAATCCTACGAGCAGTACTTC. This gives the protein CSARRTSGKSYEQYF.

This clonotype occurred a few times. This chain joins TRBV24-1 and TRBJ2-1; 8 nucleotides align to TRBD2. From germline, CDR1 is KGHDR and CDR2 SFDVKD. Unmatched junction bases numbered 4, after V lost 4 bases and J lost 0 bases. This CDR3 is 16 amino acids long. Written as DNA, the CDR3 is TGTGCCACCAGTGACCAGCGGGGGATCTCCTACAATGAGCAGTTCTTC. This sequence encodes CATSDQRGISYNEQFF.

The gene calls are TRBV12-3 or TRBV12-4 and TRBJ2-6; tentative D call: TRBD1 (5 bases). This CDR3 is built from 17 residues. V dropped 3 bases and J dropped 2 bases, with 14 bases sitting between them. CDR3 sequence reads: CASSFSTGPAGANVLTF. CDR3 bases: TGTGCCAGCAGTTTCTCCACAGGCCCGGCTGGGGCCAACGTCCTGACTTTC.

In this sample, this clonotype turned up many times. The chain links TRBV12-3 or TRBV12-4 to TRBJ1-4, with unresolved D. V was trimmed by 3 bases and J by 5 bases, leaving 7 bases between them. The CDR3 covers 13 residues. The CDR3 nucleotides read TGTGCCAGCAGTTTTTATAACAATGAAAAACTGTTTTTT. It encodes CASSFYNNEKLFF.

The rearrangement joins TRBV18 to TRBJ2-5, with 9 bases matching TRBD2. Looked up from germline, CDR1 is KGHSH and CDR2 is LQKENI. V lost 1 base and J lost 2; bases outside the gene matches: 11. The CDR3 is 18 amino acids. CDR3 in DNA: TGTGCCAGCTCACCACTTTTGGCTAGCGGGATCATACAAGAGACCCAGTACTTC. It codes for CASSPLLASGIIQETQYF.

The genes are TRBV14 and TRBJ2-7; D is unresolved. CDR1 is SGHDN and CDR2 is FVKESK in the germline V gene. Trimming removed 0 bases at V and 3 bases at J, with 12 bases between. This CDR3 comprises 15 residues. Here the CDR3 reads CASSQDYDHSYEQYF. CDR3 bases: TGTGCCAGCAGCCAAGATTACGATCACAGCTACGAGCAGTACTTC.

This clonotype turned up a few times. The chain employs TRBV11-3 and TRBJ2-1; D call uncertain. The CDR3 is 13 residues long. The germline V and J ends were trimmed by 1 base and 6 bases, with 7 bases remaining between them. Germline CDR1 is SGHNT and CDR2 is YENEEA. The CDR3 nucleotides are TGTGCCAGCAGCTTAGTGCTGGGCAATGAGCAGTTCTTC. Its protein is CASSLVLGNEQFF.

This chain connects TRBV5-1 to TRBJ2-2; 8 bases map to TRBD2. CDR3 size: 17 residues. The germline V gene has CDR1 SGHRS and CDR2 YFSETQ. With 3 bases clipped from V and 1 base from J, the junction kept 8 bases outside the gene matches. In DNA, the CDR3 is TGCGCCAGCAGCTCGGGACTAGTGGTCCTGAACACCGGGGAGCTGTTTTTT. Protein sequence: CASSSGLVVLNTGELFF.

The CDR3 DNA sequence: TGCAGTGCTGGACGACTGGGGGTGCAGCCCCAGCATTTT. This encodes CSAGRLGVQPQHF. The chain is built from TRBV20-1 and TRBJ1-5; weak D call: TRBD1 (5 bases). Deletions cut 5 bases from V and 7 bases from J, with 15 bases between. The CDR3 totals 13 residues. The germline V gene encodes CDR1 DFQATT and CDR2 SNEGSKA (reference sequence).

This clonotype was counted at least ten times. V usage is TRBV12-3 or TRBV12-4 and J usage is TRBJ1-1; 7 bases map to TRBD1. The CDR3 contains 14 residues. With V trimmed by 6 bases and J by 11 bases, 15 bases remained unmatched. As DNA, the CDR3 is TGTGCCAGCAGCAATCCGACAGGGCCTATGAAGGCTTTCTTT. Protein sequence: CASSNPTGPMKAFF.

The chain uses TRBV19 and TRBJ2-1, with D perhaps TRBD2 (6 bases). The CDR3 runs to 18 residues. The germline V and J ends were trimmed by 7 bases and 7 bases, with 29 bases remaining between them. Germline V gives CDR1 LNHDA, CDR2 SQIVND (reference sequence). CDR3 sequence reads: CASTGSSGWLAHGNEQFF. In DNA form, the CDR3 reads TGTGCCAGTACCGGGAGCTCCGGCTGGCTAGCCCATGGGAATGAGCAGTTCTTC.

This clonotype was found many times. The genes are TRBV5-1 and TRBJ1-2, with a possible D match to TRBD1 (5 bases). Germline V gene sequence: CDR1 SGHRS, CDR2 YFSETQ. The V and J ends lost 1 base and 1 base respectively, with 11 bases between them. The CDR3 length is 15 residues. The CDR3, as DNA: TGCGCCAGCAGCTTGTCGGCAGGGAATAACTATGGCTACACCTTC. It yields the protein CASSLSAGNNYGYTF.

This clonotype showed up many times. This sequence joins TRBV18 and TRBJ1-1, with D uncertain. CDR3 length: 13 residues. In germline, CDR1 is KGHSH, CDR2 LQKENI. Trimming cost V 2 bases and J 0 bases, with 4 bases left between them. CDR3 in DNA: TGTGCCAGCTCACCATCAGTGAACACTGAAGCTTTCTTT. It specifies CASSPSVNTEAFF.

In this sample, this clonotype turned up many times. The genes are TRBV5-1 and TRBJ2-7; D is undetermined. There are 13 residues in the CDR3. The germline gives CDR1 SGHRS, CDR2 YFSETQ. V was cut by 1 base and J by 6 bases, with 11 bases left in between. This CDR3 reads CASSLIPGREQYF. The CDR3 region has the DNA TGCGCCAGCAGCTTGATACCGGGCCGCGAGCAGTACTTC.

CDR3 DNA: TGTGCCAGTGCCCTAGGGCTGAAGAATCAGCCCCAGCATTTT. It codes for CASALGLKNQPQHF. V and J are TRBV6-1 and TRBJ1-5; the D is unclear. Germline CDR1 is MNHNS and CDR2 is SASEGT. Deletions cut 9 bases from V and 4 bases from J, with 16 bases between. There are 14 residues in the CDR3.

This clonotype was seen a handful of times. This chain links TRBV6-2 or TRBV6-3 with TRBJ2-2, with 9 bases fitting TRBD2. J was trimmed by 2 bases and V by 2 bases; bases with no gene match: 12. CDR3 length: 19 amino acids. Germline V gives CDR1 MNHEY, CDR2 SVGEGT. CDR3 amino acids: CASSYSSVGLAPNTGELFF. Written as DNA, the CDR3 is TGTGCCAGCAGTTACAGTTCAGTAGGACTAGCGCCTAACACCGGGGAGCTGTTTTTT.

In its sample, this clonotype was seen a few times. This sequence joins TRBV20-1 and TRBJ1-2; weak D call: TRBD1 (6 bases). V shed 3 bases and J shed 12 bases, with 14 bases lying between them. In germline, CDR1 is DFQATT, CDR2 SNEGSKA (reference sequence). CDR3 length: 11 amino acids. CDR3 amino acids: CSARGGARDTF. The CDR3 DNA follows: TGCAGTGCTAGGGGGGGGGCCCGCGACACCTTC.

This clonotype was seen at least ten times. The chain employs TRBV2 and TRBJ2-5; 11 bases fit TRBD2. The CDR3 is 14 amino acids. Germline CDR1 is SNHLY and CDR2 is FYNNEI. V lost 7 bases and J lost 2; bases outside the gene matches: 3. The CDR3 protein is CASIRTSGQETQYF. For the CDR3, the DNA is TGTGCCAGCATCCGGACTAGCGGGCAAGAGACCCAGTACTTC.